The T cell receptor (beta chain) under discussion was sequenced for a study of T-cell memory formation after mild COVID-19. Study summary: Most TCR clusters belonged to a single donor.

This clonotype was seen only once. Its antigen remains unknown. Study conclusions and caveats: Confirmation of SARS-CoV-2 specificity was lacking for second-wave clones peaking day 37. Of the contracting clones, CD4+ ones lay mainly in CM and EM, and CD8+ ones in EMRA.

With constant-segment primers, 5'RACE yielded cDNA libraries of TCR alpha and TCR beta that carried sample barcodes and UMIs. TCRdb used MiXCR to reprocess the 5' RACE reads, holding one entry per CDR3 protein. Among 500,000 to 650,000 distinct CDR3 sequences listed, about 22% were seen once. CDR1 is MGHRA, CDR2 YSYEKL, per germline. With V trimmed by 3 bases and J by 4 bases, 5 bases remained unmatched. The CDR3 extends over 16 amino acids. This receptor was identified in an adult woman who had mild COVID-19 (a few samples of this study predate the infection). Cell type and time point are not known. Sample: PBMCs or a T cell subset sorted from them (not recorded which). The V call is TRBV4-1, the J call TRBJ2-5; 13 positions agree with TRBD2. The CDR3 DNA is TGCGCCAGCAGCCACCCCGGGACTAGCGGGATAGAGACCCAGTACTTC. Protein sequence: CASSHPGTSGIETQYF.